This passage covers 23 T cell receptor beta chains from one sample sequenced in a study of graft-versus-host responses after intestinal transplantation. The method was immunoSEQ multiplex PCR; TCRdb's version includes in-frame clones alone and lacks a portion of them. The sample gives tens of thousands of clones, approximately 94% of which show up once; 0.22% is in the top ten. These receptors lack a known antigen. The sample here was unstimulated CD4+ T cells sorted from spleen or lymph node cells, taken before transplant. These receptors originate from a human donor who was the organ donor for an intestinal transplant.

The gene calls are TRBV6-5 and TRBJ1-6; D remains ambiguous. Germline loops: CDR1 MNHEY, CDR2 SVGAGI. The germline V and J ends were trimmed by 7 bases and 4 bases, with 14 bases remaining between them. The CDR3 is made up of 15 amino acids. CDR3: CASTPGGGYNSPLHF. The CDR3, as DNA: TGTGCCAGCACCCCCGGAGGCGGGTATAATTCACCCCTCCACTTT.

This chain connects TRBV11-3 to TRBJ2-1, with no clear D. The CDR3 runs 18 residues. CDR1 and CDR2 from the germline V gene are SGHNT and YENEEA. The germline V and J ends were trimmed by 2 bases and 0 bases, with 17 bases remaining between them. CDR3 bases: TGTGCCAGCAGCTTACCCCCTAGGGTCACAAGCTCCTACAATGAGCAGTTCTTC. This codes for CASSLPPRVTSSYNEQFF.

The genes are TRBV2 and TRBJ2-7; TRBD1 is a possible D gene (5 bases). This CDR3 region has 13 residues. The germline gives CDR1 SNHLY, CDR2 FYNNEI. The V end was cut by 4 bases, the J end by 3 bases, with 10 bases between. The CDR3 region has the DNA TGTGCCAGCAGTGGTAGCAGGGTCTACGAGCAGTACTTC. Amino acids: CASSGSRVYEQYF.

This clone was found once. The rearrangement joins TRBV7-2 to TRBJ1-1; no clear D. This CDR3 has 15 residues. The germline gives CDR1 SGHTA, CDR2 FQGNSA. V was cut by 0 bases and J by 2 bases, with 10 bases left in between. The CDR3 nucleotides are TGTGCCAGCAGCTTAGCGATCAGGATAAACACTGAAGCTTTCTTT. Amino acid sequence: CASSLAIRINTEAFF.

This sequence joins TRBV4-1 and TRBJ2-1; 8 bases line up with TRBD2. The CDR3 contains 18 residues. Germline CDR1 MGHRA, CDR2 YSYEKL. Trimming removed 1 base from V and 6 bases from J; junction bases left unmatched: 14. CDR3 sequence (DNA): TGCGCCAGCAGCCAAGCCGCCGTAGCGGGGATGGTATCCAATGAGCAGTTCTTC. Residues: CASSQAAVAGMVSNEQFF.

This chain connects TRBV4-3 to TRBJ1-2, with D possibly TRBD1 on 5 matching bases. Trimming took off 5 bases at V and 7 bases at J, with 14 bases between the two ends. CDR3 length: 13 residues. Germline loops: CDR1 LGHNA, CDR2 YSLEER. CDR3 nucleotide sequence: TGCGCCAGCAGCGATAATAGGGGCCCTGGCTACACCTTC. Its protein product is CASSDNRGPGYTF.

This clone was seen a single time. V is TRBV4-1 and J is TRBJ1-6, with D unclear. This CDR3 has 15 amino acids. Germline loops: CDR1 MGHRA, CDR2 YSYEKL. Deletions cut 4 bases from V and 3 bases from J, with 10 bases between. As DNA, the CDR3 is TGCGCCAGCAGCCGGGTGGCAGTCTATAATTCACCCCTCCACTTT. Its translation: CASSRVAVYNSPLHF.

This chain uses TRBV5-4 with TRBJ1-6, with D possibly being TRBD1 (5 bases). Germline CDR1 SGHNT, CDR2 YYREEE (reference sequence). CDR3 length: 12 amino acids. Between the trimmed V and J ends, which lost 3 bases and 9 bases, there was a span of 7 bases. CDR3 sequence reads: CASSSGGSPLHF. The CDR3 DNA follows: TGTGCCAGCAGCTCCGGGGGTTCACCCCTCCACTTT.

The V and J genes are TRBV6-6 and TRBJ1-1, with 7 bases fitting TRBD1. V lost 4 bases, J lost 3 bases, and 5 bases stayed unmatched. The CDR3 extends over 14 amino acids. Germline V lookup: CDR1 MNHNY, CDR2 SVGAGI (reference sequence). The CDR3 here is CASSFRGKDTEAFF. The CDR3 DNA is TGTGCCAGCAGTTTCAGGGGGAAAGACACTGAAGCTTTCTTT.

This clone was picked up one time. The V gene is TRBV7-9, the J gene TRBJ1-5; D not resolved. The CDR3 runs to 14 residues. CDR1 SEHNR and CDR2 FQNEAQ come from the germline V gene (reference sequence). Trimming pared 7 bases from V and 3 bases from J, leaving 13 bases between. CDR3 nucleotide sequence: TGTGCCAGCACCCGTAGAGGGCACAATCAGCCCCAGCATTTT. Translation: CASTRRGHNQPQHF.

This rearrangement joins TRBV30 to TRBJ1-6, with D possibly being TRBD1 (5 bases). The CDR3 has 14 amino acids. Trimming left V 1 base short and J 5 bases short, with 9 bases between. Germline lookup yields CDR1 GTSNPN and CDR2 SVGIG (reference sequence). The CDR3 protein is CAWSDGRDNSPLHF. The CDR3, as DNA: TGTGCCTGGAGTGACGGCAGGGATAATTCACCCCTCCACTTT. Full variable domain (rest looked up from reference TRBV30 and TRBJ1-6): SQTIHQWPATLVQPVGSPLSLECTVEGTSNPNLYWYRQAAGRGLQLLFYSVGIGQISSEVPQNLSASRPQDRQFILSSKKLLLSDSGFYLCAWSDGRDNSPLHFGNGTRLTVT.

The chain couples TRBV28 to TRBJ1-2, with D hard to call. The germline V gene encodes CDR1 MDHEN and CDR2 SYDVKM. Trimming took 7 bases from V and 8 from J, leaving 14 bases between them. CDR3 length equals 12 residues. The CDR3 DNA reads TGTGCCAGCATCGAGCAGACGGGGGGCTACACCTTC. It encodes CASIEQTGGYTF.

V usage is TRBV5-1 and J usage is TRBJ1-2; D perhaps matches TRBD1 (6 bases). The CDR3 consists of 16 residues. V lost 0 bases and J 4 bases, leaving 16 bases between the germline ends. Germline-derived CDR1 and CDR2 are SGHRS and YFSETQ. CDR3 nucleotides: TGCGCCAGCAGCTTGGAGGGGCGACAGGCCTCCTATGGCTACACCTTC. It codes for CASSLEGRQASYGYTF.

For this clone: Other DNA sequences in this specimen translate into the identical CDR3. The chain couples TRBV7-9 to TRBJ2-3; D remains unclear. CDR3 size: 15 residues. The germline gives CDR1 SEHNR, CDR2 FQNEAQ (reference sequence). Trimming pared 1 base from V and 0 bases from J, leaving 8 bases between. CDR3 DNA sequence: TGTGCCAGCAGCTTAGGTCTGCAGAGCACAGATACGCAGTATTTT. Translating it yields CASSLGLQSTDTQYF.

This clone turned up a few times. The genes are TRBV18 and TRBJ1-2, with 7 bases matching TRBD1. Germline V CDR1 and CDR2: KGHSH, LQKENI. The CDR3 sequence is 13 residues long. V lost 5 bases and J lost 0; bases outside the gene matches: 0. The chain's CDR3 is CASSGTANYGYTF. CDR3 sequence (DNA): TGTGCCAGCTCAGGGACAGCTAACTATGGCTACACCTTC.

This chain uses TRBV7-8 with TRBJ1-2, with D maybe TRBD1 (5 bases). The CDR3 contains 17 residues. Germline assignment: CDR1 SGHVS and CDR2 FQNEAQ. V was clipped by 5 bases and J by 0 bases, with 19 bases between them. CDR3 DNA sequence: TGTGCCAGCAGCGCACTTGGGGGTAGAGCTACTAACTATGGCTACACCTTC. Translation gives CASSALGGRATNYGYTF.

This sequence joins TRBV2 and TRBJ2-1; 10 bases match TRBD2. The V and J ends lost 4 bases and 7 bases, in that order; junction bases with no gene match: 25. There are 21 residues in the CDR3. The germline CDR1 and CDR2 sequences are SNHLY and FYNNEI. CDR3 amino acids: CASSGPGALAGVAVEGNEQFF. The CDR3 DNA reads as TGTGCCAGCAGTGGACCCGGCGCGCTAGCGGGGGTTGCCGTGGAGGGTAATGAGCAGTTCTTC.

The J gene is TRBJ1-2, the V gene TRBV28; a possible D gene is TRBD1 (5 bases). V was clipped by 6 bases and J by 4 bases, with 9 bases between them. This CDR3 spans 12 amino acids. Germline V lookup: CDR1 MDHEN, CDR2 SYDVKM. The CDR3, as DNA: TGTGCCAGCAGGGTTAGGGGCTATGGCTACACCTTC. The encoded protein is CASRVRGYGYTF.

This clone was detected only once. The chain employs TRBV27 and TRBJ1-5; D might be TRBD1 (6 bases). The CDR3 is 14 amino acids. Germline CDR1 is MNHEY and CDR2 is SMNVEV (reference sequence). The V end lost 6 bases, the J end lost 2 bases, and 11 bases lay between the germline ends. Written as DNA, the CDR3 is TGTGCCAGCAGCCTTTACAGGGGCAATCAGCCCCAGCATTTT. Residues: CASSLYRGNQPQHF.

The chain links TRBV5-4 to TRBJ2-7, with 11 positions matching TRBD2. The CDR3 is 16 amino acids. V lost 1 base, J lost 2 bases, and 5 bases stayed unmatched. Germline V gene data show CDR1 as SGHNT and CDR2 as YYREEE (reference sequence). CDR3 in amino acids: CASSLPASGGTYEQYF. CDR3 nucleotide sequence: TGTGCCAGCAGCTTGCCCGCTAGCGGGGGGACCTACGAGCAGTACTTC.

This chain links TRBV27 with TRBJ1-1, with unresolved D. This CDR3 contains 14 residues. Germline V gene data show CDR1 as MNHEY and CDR2 as SMNVEV (reference sequence). Between the trimmed V and J ends, which lost 1 base and 1 base, there was a span of 7 bases. CDR3 in amino acids: CASSLFGANTEAFF. CDR3 bases: TGTGCCAGCAGTTTATTCGGCGCGAACACTGAAGCTTTCTTT.

This clone was observed a few times. This sequence joins TRBV5-4 and TRBJ1-3; D perhaps matches TRBD1 (5 bases). CDR3 length: 15 residues. The germline V gene has CDR1 SGHNT and CDR2 YYREEE (reference sequence). V gave up 4 bases and J gave up 3 bases, with 14 bases separating them. CDR3 in DNA: TGTGCCAGCAGCCACTCGGGGGTAGTTGGAAACACCATATATTTT. Encoded protein: CASSHSGVVGNTIYF.

Notes on this clone: Relative to the germline gene, one junction end is altered; a read error may explain this. The chain carries TRBV7-7 and TRBJ2-6, with D tentatively TRBD1 (5 bases). The germline CDR1 and CDR2 sequences are SSHAT and FNYEAQ (reference sequence). The CDR3 extends over 16 amino acids. The CDR3 region has the DNA TGTGCTAGCAGCTTAGGAGTAGGGGCTGGGGCCAACGTCCTGACTTTC. It codes for CASSLGVGAGANVLTF. The full variable domain, its missing parts supplied by reference TRBV7-7 and TRBJ2-6, is GAGVSQSPRYKVTKRGQDVTLRCDPISSHATLYWYQQALGQGPEFLTYFNYEAQPDKSGLPSDRFSAERPEGSISTLTIQRTEQRDSAMYRCASSLGVGAGANVLTFGAGSRLTVL.